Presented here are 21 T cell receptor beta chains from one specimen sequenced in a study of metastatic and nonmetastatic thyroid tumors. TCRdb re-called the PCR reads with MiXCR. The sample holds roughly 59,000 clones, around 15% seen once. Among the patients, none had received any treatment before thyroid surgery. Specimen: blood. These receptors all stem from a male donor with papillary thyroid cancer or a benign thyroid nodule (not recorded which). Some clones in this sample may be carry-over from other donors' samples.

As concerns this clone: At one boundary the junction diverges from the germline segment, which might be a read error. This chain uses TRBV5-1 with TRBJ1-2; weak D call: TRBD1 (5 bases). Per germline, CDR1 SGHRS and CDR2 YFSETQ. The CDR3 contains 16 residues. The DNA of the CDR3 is TGCGTCAGCAGGACGGGGTCGGGACCAGGCTTCTATGGCTACACCTTC. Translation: CVSRTGSGPGFYGYTF.

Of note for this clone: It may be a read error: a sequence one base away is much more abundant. CDR3 DNA: TGCGCCAGCAGCTTGGCTTCGTGTAACACTGAAGCTTTCTTT. This translates into CASSLASCNTEAFF. The J gene is TRBJ1-1, the V gene TRBV5-1; D gene uncertain. The ends were cut back, 0 bases at V and 2 bases at J, with 8 bases in the middle. The CDR3 runs to 14 residues. Germline loops: CDR1 SGHRS, CDR2 YFSETQ.

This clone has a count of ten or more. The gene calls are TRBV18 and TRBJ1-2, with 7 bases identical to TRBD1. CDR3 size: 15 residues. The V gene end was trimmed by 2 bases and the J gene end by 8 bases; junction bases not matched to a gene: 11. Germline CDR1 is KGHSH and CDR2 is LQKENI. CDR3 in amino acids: CASSPVEGGAGGYTF. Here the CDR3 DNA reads TGTGCCAGCTCACCAGTCGAAGGGGGCGCTGGGGGCTACACCTTC.

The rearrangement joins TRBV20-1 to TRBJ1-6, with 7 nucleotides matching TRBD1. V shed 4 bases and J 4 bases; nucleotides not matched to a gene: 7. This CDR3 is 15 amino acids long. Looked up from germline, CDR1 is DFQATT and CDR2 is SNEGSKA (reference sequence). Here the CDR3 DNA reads TGCAGTGCTACCCTCACAGGGGCTTATAATTCACCCCTCCACTTT. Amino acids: CSATLTGAYNSPLHF.

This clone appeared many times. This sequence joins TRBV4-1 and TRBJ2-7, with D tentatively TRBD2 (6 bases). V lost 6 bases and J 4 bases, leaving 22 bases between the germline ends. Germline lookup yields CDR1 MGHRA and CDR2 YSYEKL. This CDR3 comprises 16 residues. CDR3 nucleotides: TGCGCCAGCAGTCCTTTTTCGGGGAGGTGGGGTTACGAGCAGTACTTC. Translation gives CASSPFSGRWGYEQYF.

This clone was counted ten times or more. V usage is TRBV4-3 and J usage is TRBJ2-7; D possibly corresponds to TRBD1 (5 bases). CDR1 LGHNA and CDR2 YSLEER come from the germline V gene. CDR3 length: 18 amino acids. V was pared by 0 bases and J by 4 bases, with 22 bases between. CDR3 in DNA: TGCGCCAGCAGCCAAGACGCCCGGAAGCAGGGTATGGATTACGAGCAGTACGTC. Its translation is CASSQDARKQGMDYEQYV.

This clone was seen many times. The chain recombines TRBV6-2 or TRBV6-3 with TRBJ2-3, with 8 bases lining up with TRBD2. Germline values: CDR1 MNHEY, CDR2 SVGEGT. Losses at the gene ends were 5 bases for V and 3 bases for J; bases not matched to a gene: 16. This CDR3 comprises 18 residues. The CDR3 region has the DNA TGTGCCAGCAGTCCTTCACTTTTTAGCGGGAAGGGGACAGATACGCAGTATTTT. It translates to CASSPSLFSGKGTDTQYF.

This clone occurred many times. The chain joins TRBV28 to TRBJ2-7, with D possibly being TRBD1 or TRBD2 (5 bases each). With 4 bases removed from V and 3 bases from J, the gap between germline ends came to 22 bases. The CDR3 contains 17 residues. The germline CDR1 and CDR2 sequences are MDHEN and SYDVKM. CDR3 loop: CASSSGRASGSNYEQYF. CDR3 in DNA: TGTGCCAGCAGTTCGGGCAGGGCCTCGGGGAGTAACTACGAGCAGTACTTC.

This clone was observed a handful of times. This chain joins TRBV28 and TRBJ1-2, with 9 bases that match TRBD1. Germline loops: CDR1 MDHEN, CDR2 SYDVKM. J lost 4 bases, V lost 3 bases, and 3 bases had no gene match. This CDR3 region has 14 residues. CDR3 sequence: CASSFLDRGYGYTF. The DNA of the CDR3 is TGTGCCAGCAGTTTTTTGGACAGGGGCTATGGCTACACCTTC.

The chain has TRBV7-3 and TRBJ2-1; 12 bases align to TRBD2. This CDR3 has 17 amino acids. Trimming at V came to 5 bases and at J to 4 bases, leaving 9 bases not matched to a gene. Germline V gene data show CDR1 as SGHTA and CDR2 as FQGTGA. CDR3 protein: CASSPTFTSGGYNEQFF. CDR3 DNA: TGTGCCAGCAGCCCGACATTTACTAGCGGGGGGTACAATGAGCAGTTCTTC.

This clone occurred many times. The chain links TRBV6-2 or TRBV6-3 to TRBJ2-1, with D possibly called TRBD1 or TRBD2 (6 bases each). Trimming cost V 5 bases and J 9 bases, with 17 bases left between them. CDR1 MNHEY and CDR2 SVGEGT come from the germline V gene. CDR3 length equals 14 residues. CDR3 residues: CASSPTLEGGEQFF. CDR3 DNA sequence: TGTGCCAGCAGTCCAACCCTTGAGGGGGGTGAGCAGTTCTTC.

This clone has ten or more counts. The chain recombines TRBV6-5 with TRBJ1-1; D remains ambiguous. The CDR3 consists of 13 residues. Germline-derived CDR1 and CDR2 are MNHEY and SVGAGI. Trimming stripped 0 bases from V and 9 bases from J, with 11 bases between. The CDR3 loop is CASSYSDGRKAFF. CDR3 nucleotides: TGTGCCAGCAGTTACTCTGATGGACGGAAAGCTTTCTTT.

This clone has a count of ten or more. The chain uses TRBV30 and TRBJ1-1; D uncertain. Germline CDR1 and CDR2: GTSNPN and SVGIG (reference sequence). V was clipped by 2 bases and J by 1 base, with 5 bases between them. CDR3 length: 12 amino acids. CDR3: CAWSPGNTEAFF. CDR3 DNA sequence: TGTGCCTGGAGTCCGGGGAACACTGAAGCTTTCTTT.

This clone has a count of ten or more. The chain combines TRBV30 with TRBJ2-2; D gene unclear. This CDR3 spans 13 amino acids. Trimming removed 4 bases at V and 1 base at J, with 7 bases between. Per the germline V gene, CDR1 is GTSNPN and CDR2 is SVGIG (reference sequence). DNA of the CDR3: TGTGCCTGGAACAGTATGAACACCGGGGAGCTGTTTTTT. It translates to CAWNSMNTGELFF.

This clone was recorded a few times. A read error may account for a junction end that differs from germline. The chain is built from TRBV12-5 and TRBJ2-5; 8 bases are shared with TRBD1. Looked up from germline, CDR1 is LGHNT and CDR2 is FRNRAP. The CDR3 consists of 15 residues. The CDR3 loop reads CASVLTGVPQETQYF. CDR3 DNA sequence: TGTGCCAGTGTATTGACAGGGGTACCCCAAGAGACCCAGTACTTC.

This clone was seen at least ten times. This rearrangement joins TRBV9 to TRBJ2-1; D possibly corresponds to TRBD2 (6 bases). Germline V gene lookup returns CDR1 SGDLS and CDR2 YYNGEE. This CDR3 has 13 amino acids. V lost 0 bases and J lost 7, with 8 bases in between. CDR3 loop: CASSVDGSNEQFF. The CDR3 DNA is TGTGCCAGCAGCGTAGACGGGAGTAATGAGCAGTTCTTC.

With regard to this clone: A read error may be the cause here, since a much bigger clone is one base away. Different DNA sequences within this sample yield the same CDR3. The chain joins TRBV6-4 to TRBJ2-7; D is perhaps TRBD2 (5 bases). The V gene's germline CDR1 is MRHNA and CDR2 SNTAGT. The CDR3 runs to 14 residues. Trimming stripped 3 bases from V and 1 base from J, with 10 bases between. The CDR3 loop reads CASSESEGSYEQYF. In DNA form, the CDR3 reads TGTGCCAGCAGTGAGTCTGAGGGTTCCTACGAGCAGTACTTC.

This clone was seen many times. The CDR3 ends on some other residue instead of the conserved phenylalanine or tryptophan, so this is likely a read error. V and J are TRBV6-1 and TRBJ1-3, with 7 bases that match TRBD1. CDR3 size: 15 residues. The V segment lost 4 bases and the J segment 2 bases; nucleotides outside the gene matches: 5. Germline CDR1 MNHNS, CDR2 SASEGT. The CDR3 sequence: CASSATGDAGNTIYS. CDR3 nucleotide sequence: TGTGCCAGCAGTGCAACAGGGGATGCTGGAAACACCATATATTCT.

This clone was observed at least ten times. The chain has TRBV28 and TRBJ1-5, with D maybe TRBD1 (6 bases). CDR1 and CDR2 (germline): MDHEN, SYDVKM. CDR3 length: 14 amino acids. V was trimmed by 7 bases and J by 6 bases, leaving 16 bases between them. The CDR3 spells CASIRGGQGQPQHF. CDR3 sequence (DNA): TGTGCCAGCATCCGAGGGGGTCAGGGTCAGCCCCAGCATTTT. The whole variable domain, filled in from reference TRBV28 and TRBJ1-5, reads DVKVTQSSRYLVKRTGEKVFLECVQDMDHENMFWYRQDPGLGLRLIYFSYDVKMKEKGDIPEGYSVSREKKERFSLILESASTNQTSMYLCASIRGGQGQPQHFGDGTRLSIL.

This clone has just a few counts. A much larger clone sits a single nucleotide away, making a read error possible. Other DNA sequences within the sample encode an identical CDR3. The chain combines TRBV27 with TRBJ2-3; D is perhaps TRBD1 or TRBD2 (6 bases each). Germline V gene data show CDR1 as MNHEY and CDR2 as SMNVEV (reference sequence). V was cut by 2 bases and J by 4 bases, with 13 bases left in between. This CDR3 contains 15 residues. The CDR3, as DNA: TGTGCCAGCAGTTTAATCGGGGGCTCACCAGATACGCAGTATTTT. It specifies CASSLIGGSPDTQYF.

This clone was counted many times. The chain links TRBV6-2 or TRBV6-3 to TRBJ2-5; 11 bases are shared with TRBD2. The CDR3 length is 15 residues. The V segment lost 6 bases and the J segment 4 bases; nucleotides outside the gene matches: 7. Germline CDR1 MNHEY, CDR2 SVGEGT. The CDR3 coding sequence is TGTGCCAGCAGGCCGGGACTAGCGGATACAGAGACCCAGTACTTC. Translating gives CASRPGLADTETQYF.